The source of this T cell receptor (beta chain) is a study of regulatory T cells in long-lasting Graves disease (dated by TCRdb to about 2021). Study-level background: Antithyroid drugs had been taken for less than 3 months by newly diagnosed Graves' disease patients. Peripheral blood TCR sequencing and RNA sequencing compared persistent Graves' disease patients with newly diagnosed Graves' disease patients. The study was registered as a clinical trial and conducted in China. A total of roughly 33 samples underwent TCR sequencing: about 13 from persistent and approximately 20 from newly diagnosed Graves' disease patients. The paper as a whole reports these results and caveats: Only the TCR beta chain was sequenced and analyzed. Preferential use of TRBV28, TRBJ1-2 and TRBJ2-5 was observed in persistent disease, whereas TRBV20-1 and TRBJ2-1 were favored in newly diagnosed disease. Lower TCR Shannon entropy and fewer highly expanded clones were observed in persistent Graves' disease patients than in newly diagnosed patients, which suggested clonal expansion. The authors acknowledged the small sample size as a limitation that may reduce accuracy. Only peripheral blood was studied, because thyroid tissue, the primary lesion, was inaccessible. A larger number of public clonotypes was shared among persistent patients (approximately 3,000) than among newly diagnosed patients (around 970).

The library was prepared using multiplex PCR. TCRdb lists the instrument as Illumina HiSeq 4000. TCR beta libraries were built with iRepertoire HTBI primers and Arm-PCR amplification of CDR3 regions. Before sequencing, the PCR products underwent gel purification. For the original study's pipeline: Gene usage analysis of CDR3 amino acid clonotypes used the 60 to 80 TRBV and some 13 TRBJ segments found across samples. COPE and FqMerger were used to merge filtered high-quality paired reads into contigs. Contigs were aligned with BLAST to IMGT TRBV, TRBD and TRBJ reference genes, and CDR3 was defined per IMGT. Any clonotype with a frequency above 0.1% was classified as a highly expanded clone. Shannon entropy served as the measure of repertoire diversity, while the Gini coefficient captured V-J evenness. Public clonotypes were defined as clonotypes shared by more than one individual. In-frame beta chains were kept once TCRdb had trimmed the public reads at Q25 with fastp and called clones with MiXCR. Rows with one shared CDR3 protein collapse into an entry with the most common genes and DNA. The V and J calls and clone size come from TCRdb's table, not from the authors' own analysis. This sample is represented by 550,000 to 600,000 distinct CDR3 sequences; roughly a sixth of them were singletons. Of the sample, about 11% is held by the ten largest clones.

This clonotype appeared a few times. Its cognate antigen has yet to be identified. No base-level quality is on record; no much larger clone is a single base apart. Taken from cysteine to phenylalanine, the CDR3 has 16 residues. The DNA shown is the 48-base CDR3, in frame from base 1. CDR1 and CDR2 are drawn from the germline V gene: MGHRA, YSYEKL. The germline V and J ends show losses of 3 bases and 1 base respectively, and no gene match explains 4 bases of the junction. According to the study, the label for this sample's time point signals: newly diagnosed GD, antithyroid drugs for less than 3 months. RNA was extracted from PBMCs in TRIzol for both TCR sequencing and RNA sequencing. The diagnosis of Graves' disease was made according to American Thyroid Association guidelines. Patients were recruited from an endocrinology department in Xi'an, China. Each patient gave about 9.1 milliliters of peripheral blood, collected in an EDTA anticoagulant tube. PBMCs were isolated by Ficoll Paque Plus density gradient separation without further T cell sorting. An Agilent 2100 Bioanalyzer and agarose gel were used to check RNA quality, while a NanoDrop 2000 measured RNA concentration.

This sample was also put to use in a study of T cells in Graves' hyperthyroidism and ophthalmopathy. The second investigation adds: A patient counted as having stable Graves' hyperthyroidism if no progression to ophthalmopathy occurred over 18 months of follow-up. Hyperthyroidism patients were newly diagnosed, with disease duration under 2 months, and aged 18 to 65 years. Exclusion was applied to patients with uncontrolled infections, other autoimmune diseases, pregnancy or lactation. Diagnoses were based on clinical symptoms, serum thyroxine and TRAb, thyroid ultrasound and orbital computed tomography. A first-round RT-PCR of the TCR CDR3 used the HTBI primer set with the Qiagen OneStep RT-PCR kit. Most expanded thyroid clonotypes (frequency above 0.001) were also detected in blood, a finding suggesting that blood repertoires may reflect thyroid immune responses. Ophthalmopathy was separated from stable hyperthyroidism by a 13 V-J signature model, with approximately 90% sensitivity and roughly 81% specificity obtained in cross-validation and 80%/75% obtained in testing. During validation, the model predicted progression to ophthalmopathy a median of around six months ahead of onset, with around 70% sensitivity and 72% to 80% specificity. To identify TCR V-J signatures that set the groups apart, the researchers used a discovery cohort of roughly 100 patients, made up of approximately 43 with Graves' ophthalmopathy and 57 with stable Graves' hyperthyroidism. An independent validation cohort of around 19 hyperthyroidism patients and more than 15 patients who later progressed to ophthalmopathy tested prospective prediction of ophthalmopathy. The 90 or so discovery patients were randomly split 7:3 into training and test sets. In addition, the study compared T-cell repertoires in thyroid tissue and in blood from roughly 6 Graves' hyperthyroidism patients. After blood sampling, hyperthyroidism patients were treated with methimazole at a starting dose of 30 mg daily, and ophthalmopathy patients were treated with high-dose intravenous methylprednisolone. Libraries were constructed in a second round of multiplex PCR, after which size selection and purification were carried out. The libraries were sequenced on an Illumina HiSeq2000 using paired-end 100 bp reads. SOAPnuke was used to process the raw data, removing reads that contained adapters or uncalled bases, had a mean Phred below 15, or lacked an exact match to the constant primer or identifier. COPE v1.2.5 was used to merge the high-quality paired reads, and each unique nucleotide sequence was defined as a clonotype. MiTCR v1.1 was used to align clonotypes to the IMGT TRBV, TRBD and TRBJ reference segments. Analysis was restricted to V-J combinations with a frequency above 0.0001, which covered roughly 99% of repertoires. The TCS score was defined as F50 (clonal expansion) divided by E x V (chaos), with BLOSUM62-based TCRdist calculated between CDR3 peptides within each V-J. Welch's t-statistics and random forest reduced roughly 530 V-J features to roughly 13, which were used in a naive Bayes classifier (R e1071). Sample size was not statistically predetermined, and investigators were not blinded to group allocation. The paper describes TCR Vbeta CDR3 sequencing of 130 to 150 peripheral blood samples, made up of 43 ophthalmopathy patients, approximately 73 hyperthyroidism patients and around 17 progressor patients.

This chain is built from TRBV4-1 and TRBJ1-5, with 9 junctional bases fitting TRBD1. The origin of this receptor is a man between 18 and 35 years old with Graves disease. Donor details come from another sample of the same person, matched by shared clones. The sequences come from peripheral blood mononuclear cells (PBMCs), collected at new diagnosis, from a patient treated with antithyroid drugs. The nucleotide sequence reads as follows: TGCGCCAGCAGCCACCCCGGACAGGGGAGCAATCAGCCCCAGCATTTT. This gives the protein CASSHPGQGSNQPQHF.